The clone carrying this TCR beta chain was detected many times. Its cognate antigen is unknown. This sample is drawn from a study of human T cells and chemical hapten exposure. Whole-study context: All patients underwent weekly scalp dosing with diphenylcyclopropenone for the full roughly 24-week study. Read at 6 days, the patch tests placed 0.01% DPC on the upper back. Regarding the study as a whole: In comparison with controls, expanded TCRs gave rise to a significantly larger number of large CDR3 similarity clusters.

Time point meaning: patch test 1, 2 weeks after DPC sensitization. Noted treatment: therapeutic diphenylcyclopropenone sensitization with weekly scalp DPC. At patch-test visits, sampling came before the patch test. TCRdb used MiXCR to reprocess the RACE reads, holding one entry per CDR3 protein. The sample yields some 380,000 distinct CDR3 sequences, approximately 5.1% seen once. The V end was cut by 8 bases, the J end by 1 base, with 7 bases between. The CDR3 contains 12 residues. The germline V gene encodes CDR1 SEHNR and CDR2 FQNEAQ (reference sequence). The rearrangement joins TRBV7-9 to TRBJ2-3; no definite D call. Sequencing used whole blood, obtained in connection with sensitization to the hapten diphenylcyclopropenone (DPC). The clonotype was recovered from a woman between 50 and 59 years old with alopecia areata. Some clones in this sample may be carry-over from other donors' samples. CDR3 coding DNA: TGTGCCAGCGGGCCCCGCACAGATACGCAGTATTTT. Protein: CASGPRTDTQYF.